One T cell receptor (beta chain) is described in this entry. What it binds is not known. These data come from a study of cytomegalovirus exposure and HLA in healthy donors. Study conclusions and caveats: Cytomegalovirus-associated status was assigned to about 180 TCR beta chains. Sequences of the TCR beta chain were said to predict the HLA-A and HLA-B alleles of most subjects accurately.

V lost 0 bases to trimming and J lost 17 bases, with 26 bases between them. The CDR3 is made up of 17 amino acids. CDR1 LGHNA and CDR2 YSLEER come from the germline V gene. PCR was performed using 60 Vbeta and 13 Jbeta primers. Sequencing was performed with immunoSEQ multiplex PCR; in TCRdb, only in-frame clones are kept and a portion is missing. The sample yields under 150,000 clones, over 60% seen once. This TCR was recovered from a woman in her 30s in good health and CMV-seropositive. The chain links TRBV4-3 to TRBJ1-6, with D maybe TRBD1 (5 bases). The specimen was PBMCs. The CDR3 region is CASSQDRSGIPNSHIHF. DNA of the CDR3: TGCGCCAGCAGCCAAGATAGATCAGGGATCCCTAACTCCCATATCCACTTT.